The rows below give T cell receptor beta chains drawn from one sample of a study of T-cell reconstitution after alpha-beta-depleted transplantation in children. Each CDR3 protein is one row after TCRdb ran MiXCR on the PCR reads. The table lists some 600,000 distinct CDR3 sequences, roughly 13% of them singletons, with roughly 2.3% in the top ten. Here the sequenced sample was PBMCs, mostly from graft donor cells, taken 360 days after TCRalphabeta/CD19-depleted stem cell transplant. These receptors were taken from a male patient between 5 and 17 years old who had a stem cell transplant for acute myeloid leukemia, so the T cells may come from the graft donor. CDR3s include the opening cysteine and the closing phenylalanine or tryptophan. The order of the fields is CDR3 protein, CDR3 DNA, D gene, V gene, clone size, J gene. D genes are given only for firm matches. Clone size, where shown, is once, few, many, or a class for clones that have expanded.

CDR3aa: CSAMGQSLGEQYF; CDR3nt: TGCAGTGCTATGGGACAGTCCTTAGGGGAGCAGTACTTC; d_gene: TRBD1; v_gene: TRBV20-1; abundance: few; j_gene: TRBJ2-7
CDR3aa: CASSPPRGTGVPGELFF; CDR3nt: TGTGCCAGCAGTCCGCCGCGGGGGACAGGGGTCCCCGGGGAGCTGTTTTTT; d_gene: TRBD1; v_gene: TRBV12-3/TRBV12-4; abundance: .; j_gene: TRBJ2-2
CDR3aa: CASSPRGLSNEQYF; CDR3nt: TGTGCCAGCAGCCCGAGGGGACTAAGCAACGAGCAGTACTTC; d_gene: TRBD2; v_gene: TRBV7-8; abundance: few; j_gene: TRBJ2-7
CDR3aa: CASSLDVGPQHF; CDR3nt: TGTGCCAGCAGTTTAGACGTTGGCCCCCAGCATTTT; d_gene: .; v_gene: TRBV12-3/TRBV12-4; abundance: few; j_gene: TRBJ1-5
CDR3aa: CASSDLRSQYF; CDR3nt: TGCGCCAGCAGCGATTTGAGGTCCCAGTACTTC; d_gene: .; v_gene: TRBV5-1; abundance: many; j_gene: TRBJ2-5
CDR3aa: CAWSAGQVRSSGANVLTF; CDR3nt: TGTGCCTGGAGTGCTGGACAGGTCCGTAGCTCTGGGGCCAACGTCCTGACTTTC; d_gene: TRBD1; v_gene: TRBV30; abundance: .; j_gene: TRBJ2-6
CDR3aa: CASSHHPTDYGYTF; CDR3nt: TGCGCCAGCAGCCATCACCCGACTGACTATGGCTACACCTTC; d_gene: .; v_gene: TRBV4-3; abundance: few; j_gene: TRBJ1-2
CDR3aa: CASSLDAGRDQPQHF; CDR3nt: TGTGCCAGCAGCTTAGACGCAGGGCGGGATCAGCCCCAGCATTTT; d_gene: .; v_gene: TRBV7-6; abundance: few; j_gene: TRBJ1-5
CDR3aa: CASSYDGYSNQPQHF; CDR3nt: TGTGCCAGCAGTTATGACGGTTATAGCAATCAGCCCCAGCATTTT; d_gene: .; v_gene: TRBV28; abundance: medium-sized; j_gene: TRBJ1-5
CDR3aa: CSAVQGTASTDTQYF; CDR3nt: TGCAGCGCCGTGCAGGGGACAGCTAGCACAGATACGCAGTATTTT; d_gene: TRBD1; v_gene: TRBV29-1; abundance: many; j_gene: TRBJ2-3
CDR3aa: CASSVGLAGGLDIQYF; CDR3nt: TGTGCCAGCAGCGTAGGACTAGCGGGAGGGCTAGACATTCAGTACTTC; d_gene: TRBD2; v_gene: TRBV9; abundance: few; j_gene: TRBJ2-4
CDR3aa: CASSLVLGTGFNYEQYF; CDR3nt: TGCGCCAGCAGCTTGGTCCTTGGGACAGGGTTCAACTACGAGCAGTACTTC; d_gene: TRBD1; v_gene: TRBV5-1; abundance: few; j_gene: TRBJ2-7
CDR3aa: CASSPATSGGETQYF; CDR3nt: TGTGCCAGCAGTCCCGCGACTAGCGGGGGGGAGACCCAGTACTTC; d_gene: TRBD2; v_gene: TRBV12-3/TRBV12-4; abundance: .; j_gene: TRBJ2-5
CDR3aa: CASSQFLQGSNNYEQYF; CDR3nt: TGCGCCAGCAGCCAATTCCTCCAGGGTTCGAATAACTACGAGCAGTACTTC; d_gene: .; v_gene: TRBV4-3; abundance: .; j_gene: TRBJ2-7
CDR3aa: CACTGLAGTYNEQFF; CDR3nt: TGTGCCTGTACGGGGCTAGCGGGGACCTACAATGAGCAGTTCTTC; d_gene: TRBD2; v_gene: TRBV30; abundance: many; j_gene: TRBJ2-1